This T cell receptor (beta chain) was found in a study of blood T cell repertoires in COVID-19. Looking at the study overall: T cells, B-cell-depleted T cells, or PBMCs supplied cDNA or gDNA.

Original data processing: Estimation of nucleated cell counts relied on the amplification of reference gene primers. Clones were sequenced by immunoSEQ multiplex PCR, and TCRdb holds only the in-frame ones, with some missing. The V and J calls and clone size are taken from that table; D and trimming were inferred from the DNA. The sample lists some 130,000 clones, roughly nine tenths seen once, with 10% to 12% in the top ten. One Seattle source followed patients from active infection through their disease course. The CDR3 contains 15 residues. V lost 6 bases and J 2 bases, leaving 18 bases between the germline ends. CDR1 is DFQATT and CDR2 is SNEGSKA in the germline V gene (reference sequence).

The chain is built from TRBV20-1 and TRBJ2-3; a possible D gene is TRBD1 (6 bases). Sequencing was performed on peripheral blood. This TCR derives from a woman aged 65 to 85 with COVID-19, enrolled during active disease. The DNA of the CDR3 is TGCAGTGCGAGTATCCGCAGGGGTGACACAGATACGCAGTATTTT. The encoded protein is CSASIRRGDTDTQYF.